The 5 T cell receptor beta chains in this list originate from one sample, sequenced in a study of beta chain features in type 1 diabetes. Reverse transcription of all isolated RNA meant that expressed TCRB transcripts were sequenced. The table came from immunoSEQ multiplex PCR; TCRdb's copy has only in-frame clones and leaves some out. This sample yields about 410,000 clones, of which about 15% are seen a single time; about 0.034% belongs to the top ten. Sequenced sample: naive CD4+ T cells from blood. The receptors shown here come from a man aged 25 to 40 in good health.

V usage is TRBV5-6 and J usage is TRBJ2-3, with 10 bases fitting TRBD2. The CDR3 is 14 residues long. Per the germline V gene, CDR1 is SGHDT and CDR2 is YYEEEE. J gave up 1 base and V 5 bases, and 1 base lay outside the gene matches. The CDR3 DNA follows: TGTGCCAGCAGGCTAGCGGGAGGCACAGATACGCAGTATTTT. Protein sequence: CASRLAGGTDTQYF.

The chain combines TRBV2 with TRBJ2-1; possible D gene TRBD2, 5 bases. This CDR3 has 15 residues. V lost 6 bases to trimming and J lost 4 bases, with 16 bases between them. Per the germline V gene, CDR1 is SNHLY and CDR2 is FYNNEI. The CDR3 DNA reads as TGTGCCAGCAGGGGCCGGAGCGGTCCTTACAATGAGCAGTTCTTC. Its protein is CASRGRSGPYNEQFF.

This clone has more than one count but fewer than ten. The chain joins TRBV7-9 to TRBJ1-2; D is unresolved. Germline V gene sequence: CDR1 SEHNR, CDR2 FQNEAQ (reference sequence). V gave up 0 bases and J gave up 8 bases, with 16 bases separating them. This CDR3 spans 15 amino acids. The CDR3 sequence: CASSLALSAVSGYTF. In DNA form, the CDR3 reads TGTGCCAGCAGCTTAGCTTTATCGGCGGTCTCGGGCTACACCTTC.

The chain carries TRBV30 and TRBJ1-1, with D possibly TRBD1 on 6 matching bases. The CDR3 sequence is 15 residues long. Trimming shortened V by 8 bases and J by 1 base, and 20 bases separated the two germline ends. Germline values: CDR1 GTSNPN, CDR2 SVGIG (reference sequence). CDR3 protein: CAAQPEGQRNTEAFF. CDR3 nucleotide sequence: TGTGCCGCTCAGCCCGAAGGACAGAGGAACACTGAAGCTTTCTTT. The full variable domain, with the rest looked up from reference TRBV30 and TRBJ1-1, is SQTIHQWPATLVQPVGSPLSLECTVEGTSNPNLYWYRQAAGRGLQLLFYSVGIGQISSEVPQNLSASRPQDRQFILSSKKLLLSDSGFYLCAAQPEGQRNTEAFFGQGTRLTVV.

The chain employs TRBV7-9 and TRBJ1-5; 9 nucleotides agree with TRBD1. CDR1 and CDR2 (germline): SEHNR, FQNEAQ (reference sequence). The CDR3 consists of 15 residues. V dropped 3 bases and J dropped 4; count of bases not matched to a gene: 4. CDR3 DNA sequence: TGTGCCAGCAGCTTCGGGACAGGGAGAAATCAGCCCCAGCATTTT. Its translation is CASSFGTGRNQPQHF.